This TCR beta chain was observed in a study of blood T cell repertoires in COVID-19. Across the whole study: Acute and convalescent COVID-19 samples came from the United States, Italy and Spain.

TCRdb's table, derived via immunoSEQ multiplex PCR, lists solely in-frame clones and lacks some. The profile shows tens of thousands of clones, about 85% of them singletons. Germline V gene data show CDR1 as MNHEY and CDR2 as SVGEGT. The CDR3 is 15 amino acids. V lost 2 bases and J lost 7; bases outside the gene matches: 6. Material: peripheral blood. The chain combines TRBV6-2 or TRBV6-3 with TRBJ2-1, with 9 bases fitting TRBD1. The receptor comes from a man between 50 and 59 years old in a cohort sampled during active COVID-19. CDR3 coding DNA: TGTGCCAGCAGTTACCCTTCTGACAGGGGGAATGAGCAGTTCTTC. Translation gives CASSYPSDRGNEQFF.